This T cell receptor beta chain emerged from a study of spatial heterogeneity in lung cancer. Findings and limits, study-wide: One measure, the expanded intratumoral alpha and beta TCR count, tracked tumor mutation counts.

By sample fraction, this clonotype is large (0.1 to 1%). The antigen is unknown. The library was built for alpha chains, so this beta chain is an off-target read and its size means little. MiXCR was run by TCRdb on the 5' RACE reads, yielding one entry per CDR3 protein. The sample yields 2,700 or so distinct CDR3 sequences, roughly 6.7% seen once. Germline V gives CDR1 ENHRY, CDR2 SYGVKD. V lost 10 bases, J lost 0 bases, and 8 bases lay in between. The CDR3 covers 12 residues. As for time point: sample taken at primary tumor resection. The sequenced sample was lung tumor tissue, obtained at surgery. This chain joins TRBV10-3 and TRBJ2-3, with D maybe TRBD1 (6 bases). The TCR sequence derives from a male donor with early-stage non-small cell lung cancer. In nucleotides, the CDR3 is TGTGCCACAGGGGACAGCACAGATACGCAGTATTTT. Translated: CATGDSTDTQYF.